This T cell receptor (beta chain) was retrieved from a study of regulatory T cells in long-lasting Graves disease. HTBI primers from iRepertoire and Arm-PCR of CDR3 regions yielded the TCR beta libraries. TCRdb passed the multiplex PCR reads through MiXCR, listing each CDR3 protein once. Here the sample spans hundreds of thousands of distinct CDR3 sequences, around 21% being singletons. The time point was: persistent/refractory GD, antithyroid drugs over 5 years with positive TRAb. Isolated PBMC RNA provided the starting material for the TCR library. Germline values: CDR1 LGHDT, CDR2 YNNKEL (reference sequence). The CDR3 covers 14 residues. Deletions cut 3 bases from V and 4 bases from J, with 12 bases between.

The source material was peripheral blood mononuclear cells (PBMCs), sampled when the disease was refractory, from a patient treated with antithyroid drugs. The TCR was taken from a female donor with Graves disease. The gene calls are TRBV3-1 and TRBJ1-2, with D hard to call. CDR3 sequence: CASSQVSTTYGYTF. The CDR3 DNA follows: TGTGCCAGCAGCCAGGTTAGCACGACCTATGGCTACACCTTC.